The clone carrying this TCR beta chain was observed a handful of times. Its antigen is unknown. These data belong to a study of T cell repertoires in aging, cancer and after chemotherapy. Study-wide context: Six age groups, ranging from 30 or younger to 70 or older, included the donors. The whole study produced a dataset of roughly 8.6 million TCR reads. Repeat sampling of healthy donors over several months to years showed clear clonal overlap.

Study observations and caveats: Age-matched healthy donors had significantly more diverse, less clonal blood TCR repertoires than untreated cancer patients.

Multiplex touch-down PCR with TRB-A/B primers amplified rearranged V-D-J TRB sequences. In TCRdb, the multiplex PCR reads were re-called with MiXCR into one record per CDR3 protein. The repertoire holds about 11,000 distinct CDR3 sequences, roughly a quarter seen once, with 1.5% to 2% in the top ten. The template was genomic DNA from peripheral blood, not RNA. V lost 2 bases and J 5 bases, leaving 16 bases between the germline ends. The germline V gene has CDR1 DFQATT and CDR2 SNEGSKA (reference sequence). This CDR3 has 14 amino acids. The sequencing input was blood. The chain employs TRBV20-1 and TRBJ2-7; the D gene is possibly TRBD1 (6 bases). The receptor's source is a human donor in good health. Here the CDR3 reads CSARSGRGVHEQYF. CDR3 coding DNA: TGCAGTGCTAGAAGCGGCAGGGGCGTCCACGAGCAGTACTTC.